A selection of T cell receptor beta chains follows, all from one sample in a study of T cells in Graves' hyperthyroidism and ophthalmopathy. TCRdb itself ran the multiplex PCR reads through MiXCR, one entry per CDR3 protein. Seen here are fewer than 500,000 distinct CDR3 sequences, roughly 14% observed once, and the top ten hold around 14%. Sequencing used blood. The receptors were sampled from a man between 18 and 29 years old with Graves' ophthalmopathy. CDR3s include the opening cysteine and the closing phenylalanine or tryptophan. D genes are given only for firm matches. A row's size may be missing; if present it is once, few, many or a size class.

j_gene	abundance	d_gene	v_gene	CDR3aa	CDR3nt
TRBJ1-5	NA	NA	TRBV2	CASRAGDNQPQHF	TGTGCCAGCAGGGCGGGGGACAATCAGCCCCAGCATTTT
TRBJ1-1	NA	TRBD1	TRBV9	CASSVMTGWDTEAFF	TGTGCCAGCAGCGTAATGACAGGGTGGGACACTGAAGCTTTCTTT
TRBJ1-2	NA	TRBD1	TRBV2	CASSGTGGETYGYTF	TGTGCCAGCAGTGGGACAGGGGGCGAGACCTATGGCTACACCTTC
TRBJ2-5	few	NA	TRBV4-1	CASSQEQGLIQETQYF	TGCGCCAGCAGCCAAGAACAGGGTTTAATCCAAGAGACCCAGTACTTC
TRBJ1-5	many	NA	TRBV11-2	CASSSVSGAGSNQPQHF	TGTGCCAGCAGCTCGGTGAGCGGGGCTGGAAGCAATCAGCCCCAGCATTTT
TRBJ1-2	many	NA	TRBV6-1	CASSPGPRTNYGYTF	TGTGCCAGCAGCCCCGGGCCTCGGACTAACTATGGCTACACCTTC
TRBJ1-6	many	TRBD1	TRBV18	CASSGTGGDGSPLHF	TGTGCCAGCTCAGGGACAGGGGGCGATGGTTCACCCCTCCACTTT
TRBJ2-7	NA	TRBD1	TRBV10-2	CASSEGWGQVYEQYF	TGCGCCAGCAGTGAGGGTTGGGGACAGGTCTACGAGCAGTACTTC
TRBJ2-7	many	TRBD1	TRBV18	CASSPSGQGPVPSYEQYF	TGTGCCAGCTCACCATCAGGACAGGGCCCCGTCCCATCCTACGAGCAGTACTTC
TRBJ1-5	many	TRBD1	TRBV12-3/TRBV12-4	CASSSGGDNQPQHF	TGTGCCAGCAGTTCAGGGGGCGATAATCAGCCCCAGCATTTT
TRBJ2-3	many	TRBD2	TRBV5-6	CASSLKGLAGDTQYF	TGTGCCAGCAGCTTGAAGGGTCTAGCGGGAGATACGCAGTATTTT
TRBJ1-1	many	NA	TRBV7-9	CASSAPPGRTEAFF	TGTGCCAGCAGCGCCCCCCCAGGGAGGACTGAAGCTTTCTTT
TRBJ2-5	few	NA	TRBV5-1	CASGMGPLKQETQYF	TGCGCCAGCGGGATGGGTCCACTAAAGCAAGAGACCCAGTACTTC
TRBJ2-5	NA	TRBD2	TRBV19	CASRDPAGVREETQYF	TGTGCCAGTAGGGACCCAGCGGGAGTAAGGGAAGAGACCCAGTACTTC
TRBJ2-5	few	TRBD2	TRBV30	CAWTAGGRLNF	TGTGCCTGGACGGCGGGGGGGAGGTTGAACTTC
TRBJ2-1	many	TRBD2	TRBV20-1	CSARDWRDYYNEQFF	TGCAGTGCTAGAGATTGGCGGGACTACTACAATGAGCAGTTCTTC
TRBJ1-5	many	NA	TRBV5-1	CASSLARDSNQPQHF	TGCGCCAGCAGCTTGGCGCGAGATAGCAATCAGCCCCAGCATTTT
TRBJ2-1	many	TRBD1	TRBV12-3/TRBV12-4	CASSLTGQTYNEQFF	TGTGCCAGCAGTTTAACGGGACAGACGTACAATGAGCAGTTCTTC
TRBJ2-1	NA	NA	TRBV11-3	CASGSSGYNEQFF	TGTGCCAGCGGCTCCTCGGGGTACAATGAGCAGTTCTTC
TRBJ2-1	many	NA	TRBV12-3/TRBV12-4	CASTRMAGSYNEQFF	TGTGCCAGCACCAGGATGGCGGGCTCCTACAATGAGCAGTTCTTC
TRBJ2-1	NA	TRBD2	TRBV2	CASSDPGGANEQFF	TGTGCCAGCAGTGATCCGGGGGGGGCCAATGAGCAGTTCTTC
TRBJ2-3	many	NA	TRBV11-3	CASSLVGPGTDTQYF	TGTGCCAGCAGCTTAGTGGGCCCCGGCACAGATACGCAGTATTTT
TRBJ1-6	few	NA	TRBV7-3	CASRLTGTTGSPLHF	TGTGCCAGCAGGCTGACCGGGACGACAGGTTCACCCCTCCACTTT
TRBJ1-2	NA	TRBD1	TRBV6-1	CASSQGGLLPYGYTF	TGTGCCAGCAGTCAGGGGGGACTGTTACCCTATGGCTACACCTTC
TRBJ2-5	NA	TRBD2	TRBV5-1	CASGTSFETQYF	TGCGCCAGCGGGACTAGTTTTGAAACCCAGTACTTC
TRBJ1-1	many	NA	TRBV29-1	CSVTTTGNTEAFF	TGCAGCGTAACTACGACAGGGAACACTGAAGCTTTCTTT
TRBJ1-1	few	NA	TRBV4-1	CASSSQDDTEAFF	TGCGCCAGCAGCTCCCAGGATGACACTGAAGCTTTCTTT
TRBJ2-5	many	NA	TRBV7-9	CASSLGSRRETQYF	TGTGCCAGCAGCTTGGGTTCAAGAAGGGAGACCCAGTACTTC
TRBJ1-4	few	NA	TRBV4-1	CASSQVILSGSKREKLFF	TGCGCCAGCAGCCAAGTAATCCTTTCAGGGTCCAAGAGGGAAAAACTGTTTTTT
TRBJ1-2	NA	NA	TRBV7-9	CASSLGPQGGYGYTF	TGTGCCAGCAGCTTAGGTCCCCAAGGGGGCTATGGCTACACCTTC
TRBJ2-3	many	TRBD2	TRBV4-2	CASSQGQVAGGDTQYF	TGTGCCAGCAGCCAAGGACAGGTAGCGGGAGGAGATACGCAGTATTTT
TRBJ2-7	many	NA	TRBV5-1	CASSLTANEQYF	TGCGCCAGCAGCTTGACAGCCAACGAGCAGTACTTC
TRBJ1-2	many	NA	TRBV12-3/TRBV12-4	CASSSGSSGGYTF	TGTGCCAGCAGTTCAGGCTCTTCGGGGGGCTACACCTTC
TRBJ2-7	few	NA	TRBV12-3/TRBV12-4	CASSPGPAGEQYF	TGTGCCAGCAGTCCAGGGCCCGCGGGGGAGCAGTACTTC
TRBJ1-5	many	NA	TRBV12-3/TRBV12-4	CASSQDIPGNNQPQHF	TGTGCCAGCAGCCAAGACATCCCAGGCAACAATCAGCCCCAGCATTTT
TRBJ1-2	many	NA	TRBV29-1	CSVEIWAANYGYTF	TGCAGCGTTGAGATTTGGGCGGCTAACTATGGCTACACCTTC
TRBJ1-6	NA	TRBD1	TRBV30	CAWSLPRRDRVTNSPLHF	TGTGCCTGGAGTCTACCCCGCAGGGACAGGGTGACTAATTCACCCCTCCACTTT
TRBJ1-2	few	NA	TRBV4-1	CASSQDHRDSSGYTF	TGCGCCAGCAGCCAAGATCATCGGGATTCGAGCGGCTACACCTTC
TRBJ2-7	many	TRBD2	TRBV7-8	CASSLGSGRVYEQYF	TGTGCCAGCAGCTTAGGTAGCGGGAGGGTCTACGAGCAGTACTTC